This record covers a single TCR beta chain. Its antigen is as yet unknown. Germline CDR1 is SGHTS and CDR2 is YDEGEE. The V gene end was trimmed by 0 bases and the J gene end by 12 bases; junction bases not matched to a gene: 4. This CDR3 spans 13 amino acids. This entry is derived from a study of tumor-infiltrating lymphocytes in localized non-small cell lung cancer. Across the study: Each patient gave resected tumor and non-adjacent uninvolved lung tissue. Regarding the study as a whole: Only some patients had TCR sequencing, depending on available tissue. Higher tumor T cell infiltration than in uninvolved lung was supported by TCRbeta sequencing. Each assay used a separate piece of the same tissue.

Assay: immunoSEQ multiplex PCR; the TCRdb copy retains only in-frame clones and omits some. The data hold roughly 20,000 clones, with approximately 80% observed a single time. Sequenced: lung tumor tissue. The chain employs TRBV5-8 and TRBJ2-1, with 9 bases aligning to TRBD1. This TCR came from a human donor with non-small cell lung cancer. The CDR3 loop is CASSLAGQGGQFF. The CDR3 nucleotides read TGTGCCAGCAGCTTGGCGGGACAGGGTGGGCAGTTCTTC.